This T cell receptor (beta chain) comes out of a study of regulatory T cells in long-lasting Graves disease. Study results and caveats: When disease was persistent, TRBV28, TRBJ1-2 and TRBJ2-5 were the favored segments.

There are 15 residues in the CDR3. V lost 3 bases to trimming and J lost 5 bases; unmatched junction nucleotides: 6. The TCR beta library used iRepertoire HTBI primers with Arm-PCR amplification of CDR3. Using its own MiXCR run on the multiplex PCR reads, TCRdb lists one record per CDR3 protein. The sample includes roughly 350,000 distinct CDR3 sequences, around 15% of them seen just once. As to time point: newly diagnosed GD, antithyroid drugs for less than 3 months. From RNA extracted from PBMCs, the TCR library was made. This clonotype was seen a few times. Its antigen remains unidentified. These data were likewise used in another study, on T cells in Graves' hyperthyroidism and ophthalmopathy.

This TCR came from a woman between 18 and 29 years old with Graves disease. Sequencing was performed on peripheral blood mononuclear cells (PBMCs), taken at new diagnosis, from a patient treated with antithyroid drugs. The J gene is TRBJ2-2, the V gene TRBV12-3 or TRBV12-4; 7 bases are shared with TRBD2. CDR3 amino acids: CASSFSGRGTGELFF. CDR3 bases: TGTGCCAGCAGTTTTTCGGGGAGGGGAACCGGGGAGCTGTTTTTT.